These T cell receptor beta chains were read from a single sample in a study of radiotherapy plus CTLA-4 blockade in lung cancer. Generated by immunoSEQ multiplex PCR, the TCRdb table keeps only in-frame clones and is missing some. The data hold tens of thousands of clones, with 79% observed a single time. This specimen was peripheral blood, taken from a patient treated with radiotherapy plus ipilimumab. All receptors derive from a human donor with non-small cell lung cancer who had a complete response to radiotherapy plus ipilimumab. Each CDR3 is given with its conserved first and last residue. D genes are given only for firm matches. Expanded clones are given a class, and other clones once, few, many or no size at all.

abundance | j_gene | d_gene | v_gene | CDR3nt | CDR3aa
- | TRBJ1-2 | TRBD1 | TRBV7-9 | TGTGCCAGCAGCTTAGGGACAGGGTACGGCTACACCTTC | CASSLGTGYGYTF
- | TRBJ2-1 | - | TRBV7-9 | TGTGCCAGCAGCTTAGGCCAGGGTTTTGGTGAGCAGTTCTTC | CASSLGQGFGEQFF
once | TRBJ1-1 | - | TRBV7-2 | TGTGCCAGCAGCCCACCGCTGGGGTTTGCTGAAGCTTTCTTT | CASSPPLGFAEAFF
- | TRBJ1-4 | - | TRBV27 | TGTGCCAGCAGTCGGTGGACAGAATCTAATGAAAAACTGTTTTTT | CASSRWTESNEKLFF
- | TRBJ2-5 | - | TRBV4-1 | TGCGCCAGCGGCCCCGATAGAAGGGTCGAAGAGACCCAGTACTTC | CASGPDRRVEETQYF
- | TRBJ1-4 | - | TRBV9 | TGTGCCAGCAGCGTCGGGGTTAGTGCAACTAATGAAAAACTGTTTTTT | CASSVGVSATNEKLFF
- | TRBJ2-3 | - | TRBV7-9 | TGTGCCAGCAGCTCACTGGACACCGGCACAGATACGCAGTATTTT | CASSSLDTGTDTQYF
few | TRBJ2-2 | TRBD1 | TRBV6-5 | TGTGCCAGCAGAAGGGGGGGACAGGGGATCGGGGAGCTGTTTTTT | CASRRGGQGIGELFF
- | TRBJ2-1 | - | TRBV4-1 | TGCGCCAGCAGCCAAAAAGGGGCCTATGAGCAGTTCTTC | CASSQKGAYEQFF
once | TRBJ1-1 | - | TRBV10-3 | TGTGCCATCAGTGAGTCGGACCCAACAGGGGAAGCTTTCTTT | CAISESDPTGEAFF
- | TRBJ2-1 | - | TRBV9 | TGTGCCAGCAGCTCCCGTTCAGAAGGATGGAATGAGCAGTTCTTC | CASSSRSEGWNEQFF
- | TRBJ1-5 | - | TRBV19 | TGTGCCAGTACCCCCTCGGGGTATAGCAATCAGCCCCAGCATTTT | CASTPSGYSNQPQHF
- | TRBJ1-1 | TRBD1 | TRBV30 | TGTGCCTGGAGAGGACAGGGAGTTTTTCCTGAAGCTTTCTTT | CAWRGQGVFPEAFF
- | TRBJ1-1 | - | TRBV2 | TGTGCCAGCAGCGGGGGGATGGGCACTGAAGCTTTCTTT | CASSGGMGTEAFF
- | TRBJ2-3 | - | TRBV18 | TGTGCCAGCTCACGTTCCGGGGTAGATACGCAGTATTTT | CASSRSGVDTQYF
- | TRBJ1-2 | TRBD1 | TRBV19 | TGTGCCAGTATCGGGGGCAGGGGGCTTGGCTACACCTTC | CASIGGRGLGYTF
- | TRBJ2-1 | - | TRBV29-1 | TGCAGCGTTGAGAAACAGATTAACAATGAGCAGTTCTTC | CSVEKQINNEQFF
- | TRBJ1-5 | TRBD1 | TRBV6-1 | TGTGCCAGCAGTGCCGGGACAGGGATAGGACAGCCCCAGCATTTT | CASSAGTGIGQPQHF
- | TRBJ2-3 | TRBD2 | TRBV9 | TGTGCCAGCAGCGGGGGACTAGCGGGGTCCTTCACAGATACGCAGTATTTT | CASSGGLAGSFTDTQYF
few | TRBJ2-5 | - | TRBV9 | TGTGCCAGCAGCGTAGTTTCCTTCGAAGGGACCCAGTACTTC | CASSVVSFEGTQYF
- | TRBJ2-5 | TRBD1 | TRBV28 | TGTGCCAGCAGTACAGGGGGCGCTAGGCAAGAGACCCAGTACTTC | CASSTGGARQETQYF
once | TRBJ2-3 | - | TRBV7-2 | TGTGCCACGCGAGGGAGGACAGATACGCAGTATTTT | CATRGRTDTQYF
- | TRBJ1-1 | TRBD1 | TRBV28 | TGTGCCAGCAAGACAGGGGGCTTGATGAACACTGAAGCTTTCTTT | CASKTGGLMNTEAFF
- | TRBJ1-3 | TRBD1 | TRBV15 | TGTGCCACCAGCCCACTCCGGGACAGGGTTATAAACACCATATATTTT | CATSPLRDRVINTIYF
- | TRBJ2-5 | TRBD2 | TRBV5-4 | TGTGCCAGCAGCTTTGCTAGCGGGGGACAAGAGACCCAGTACTTC | CASSFASGGQETQYF
- | TRBJ2-1 | TRBD1 | TRBV5-1 | TGCGCCAGCAGACCCCTAGGACAGGGCGGCAAAGAGCAGTTCTTC | CASRPLGQGGKEQFF
few | TRBJ2-2 | - | TRBV30 | TGTGCCTGGGGGGAATCGAACACCGGGGAGCTGTTTTTT | CAWGESNTGELFF
once | TRBJ1-2 | - | TRBV2 | TGTGCCAGCAGTGTGAATCAGGGGAACTATGGCTACACCTTC | CASSVNQGNYGYTF
- | TRBJ2-3 | TRBD2 | TRBV27 | TGTGCCAGCATCCCACTGTCGGGACTAGCGGCAGATACGCAGTATTTT | CASIPLSGLAADTQYF
- | TRBJ1-2 | - | TRBV6-1 | TGTGCCAGTGCCGGACTTTATGGCTACACCTTC | CASAGLYGYTF
- | TRBJ2-1 | - | TRBV7-8 | TGTGCCAGCAGCACCAAGGCGAGGCAGAGGGGTGAGCAGTTCTTC | CASSTKARQRGEQFF
- | TRBJ1-2 | - | TRBV29-1 | TGCAGCGTTGAAGACAGAAAGAACTATGGCTACACCTTC | CSVEDRKNYGYTF
- | TRBJ1-2 | - | TRBV11-3 | TGTGCCAGCAGCTTAGGGGTTGCCTATGGCTACACCTTC | CASSLGVAYGYTF
- | TRBJ2-3 | - | TRBV5-1 | TGCGCCAGCAGCTTGATGGGTGGTACAGATACGCAGTATTTT | CASSLMGGTDTQYF
few | TRBJ2-3 | - | TRBV18 | TGTGCCAGCTCACCAGCTCCTAGCACAGATACGCAGTATTTT | CASSPAPSTDTQYF
- | TRBJ1-5 | - | TRBV6-1 | TGTGCCAGCAGTGAATGGGGCCAAAGCAATCAGCCCCAGCATTTT | CASSEWGQSNQPQHF
few | TRBJ2-1 | TRBD2 | TRBV7-9 | TGTGCCAGCAGGGAGCGGGCGGGGGGAGGACAACACAATGAGCAGTTCTTC | CASRERAGGGQHNEQFF
few | TRBJ1-2 | - | TRBV4-3 | TGCGCCAGCAGCCAAGAGGTGGGTTCTCAGTATGGCTACACCTTC | CASSQEVGSQYGYTF
- | TRBJ2-1 | TRBD2 | TRBV30 | TGTGCCTGGAGTCCTAGCGGGAGGCGTGAGCAGTTCTTC | CAWSPSGRREQFF
- | TRBJ1-3 | - | TRBV30 | TGTGCCTGGAAGGTGGCCCCGGGAAACACCATATATTTT | CAWKVAPGNTIYF
- | TRBJ2-6 | - | TRBV6-1 | TGTGCCAGCAGTACCAGGGGTGCAGGGGCCAACGTCCTGACTTTC | CASSTRGAGANVLTF
few | TRBJ2-6 | TRBD1 | TRBV6-4 | TGTGCCAGCAGTGACACAGGGGCCTCTGGGGCCAACGTCCTGACTTTC | CASSDTGASGANVLTF
- | TRBJ2-1 | - | TRBV5-1 | TGCGCCAGCAGCTTGAGGGCACAGGGAGGCTCCTACAATGAGCAGTTCTTC | CASSLRAQGGSYNEQFF
- | TRBJ1-4 | - | TRBV30 | TGTGCCTGGAGTGCTAGAGGGGTGGCATCAACTAATGAAAAACTGTTTTTT | CAWSARGVASTNEKLFF
- | TRBJ1-1 | - | TRBV10-3 | TGTGCCATCAGTAGGGCGAACACTGAAGCTTTCTTT | CAISRANTEAFF
- | TRBJ2-1 | - | TRBV5-1 | TGCGCCAGCAGCTTCGCTAGCACCGAGCAGTTCTTC | CASSFASTEQFF
- | TRBJ1-5 | - | TRBV12-2 | TGTGCAAGTCGCTTAGAACGGCTTTTGTTGCCAATACAGCCCCAGCATTTT | CASRLERLLLPIQPQHF
- | TRBJ2-5 | - | TRBV9 | TGTGCCAGCAGCGTCGCCCCAACAGGACCAGAGACCCAGTACTTC | CASSVAPTGPETQYF
- | TRBJ1-1 | - | TRBV13 | TGTGCCAGCAGACGATTCTTTAGGGGGAACACTGAAGCTTTCTTT | CASRRFFRGNTEAFF
- | TRBJ2-7 | - | TRBV7-2 | TGTGCCAGCAGCTCGACAGGTAATAGCTACGAGCAGTACTTC | CASSSTGNSYEQYF
- | TRBJ2-1 | - | TRBV27 | TGTGCCAGCAGTTTATCTAGCGGAGGGGGGGGCAATGAGCAGTTCTTC | CASSLSSGGGGNEQFF
- | TRBJ1-1 | TRBD1 | TRBV9 | TGTGCCAGCAGCGTAGGATGGGGACAGGGTAAAGATGAAGCTTTCTTT | CASSVGWGQGKDEAFF
few | TRBJ1-1 | - | TRBV7-9 | TGTGCCAGCAGTTTGAGTTTGAACACTGAAGCTTTCTTT | CASSLSLNTEAFF